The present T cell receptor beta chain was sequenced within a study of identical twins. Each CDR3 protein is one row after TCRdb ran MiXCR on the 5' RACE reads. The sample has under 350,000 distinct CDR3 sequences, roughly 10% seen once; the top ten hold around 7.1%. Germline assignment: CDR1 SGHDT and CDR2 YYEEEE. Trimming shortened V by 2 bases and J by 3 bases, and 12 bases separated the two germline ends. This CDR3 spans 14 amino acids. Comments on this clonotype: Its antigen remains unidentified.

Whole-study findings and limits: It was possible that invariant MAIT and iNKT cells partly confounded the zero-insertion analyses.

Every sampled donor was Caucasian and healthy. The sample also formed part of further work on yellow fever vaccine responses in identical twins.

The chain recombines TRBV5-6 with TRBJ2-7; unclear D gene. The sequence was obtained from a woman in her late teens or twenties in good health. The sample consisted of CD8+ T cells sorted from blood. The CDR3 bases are TGTGCCAGCAGCTTCACGGAAGACCTCTACGAGCAGTACTTC. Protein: CASSFTEDLYEQYF.